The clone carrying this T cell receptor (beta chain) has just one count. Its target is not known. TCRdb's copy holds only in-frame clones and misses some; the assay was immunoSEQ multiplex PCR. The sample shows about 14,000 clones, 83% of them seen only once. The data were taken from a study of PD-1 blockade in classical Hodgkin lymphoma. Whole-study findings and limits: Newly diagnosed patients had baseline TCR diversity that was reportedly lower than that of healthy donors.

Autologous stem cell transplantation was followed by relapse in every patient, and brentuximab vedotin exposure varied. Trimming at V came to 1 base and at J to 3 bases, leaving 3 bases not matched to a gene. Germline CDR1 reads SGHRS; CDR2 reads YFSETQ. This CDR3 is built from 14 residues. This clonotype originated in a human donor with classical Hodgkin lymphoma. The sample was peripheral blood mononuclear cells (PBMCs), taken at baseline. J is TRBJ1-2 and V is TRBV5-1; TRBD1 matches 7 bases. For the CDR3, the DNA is TGCGCCAGCAGCTTGCGGACAGGAGACTATGGCTACACCTTC. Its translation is CASSLRTGDYGYTF.